This T cell receptor (beta chain) was profiled in a study of shared clonotypes between healthy human individuals. CDR3 length equals 15 residues. Germline lookup yields CDR1 MNHEY and CDR2 SMNVEV (reference sequence). Trimming cost V 11 bases and J 2 bases; bases outside gene matches: 7. Methods used by the authors: Quality scores were absent from the junction-only immunoSEQ sequences, so filtering differed. The protocol was immunoSEQ multiplex PCR, while the TCRdb copy is restricted to in-frame clones and leaves out a portion. That table gives V, J and clone size, and the DNA gave D and trimming. The table includes approximately 1.4 million clones, 95% to 99% detected once. Findings and limits, study-wide: With several donors compared, around 5% of naive CD4 clonotypes were shared.

In this sample, this clone turned up once. Its cognate antigen is unknown. The chain combines TRBV27 with TRBJ2-5; 14 nucleotides match TRBD2. The receptor was derived from a man younger than 40 in good health. The specimen was naive CD4+ T cells sorted from blood. Specified subset: CD45RA+ positively selected. CDR3 protein: CASRWTSGRQETQYF. The DNA of the CDR3 is TGTGCCTCACGCTGGACTAGCGGGAGGCAAGAGACCCAGTACTTC.